This T cell receptor beta chain was recovered during a study of shared clonotypes between healthy human individuals. Measured with immunoSEQ multiplex PCR; TCRdb has only the in-frame clones, and not every one. The sample carries over a million clones, approximately 72% recorded once. The CDR3 runs 13 residues. The germline CDR1 and CDR2 sequences are WSHSY and SAAADI. Trimming left V 8 bases short and J 7 bases short, with 18 bases between. This sequence joins TRBV10-2 and TRBJ2-7; D gene unclear. This clonotype was sampled from a man younger than 30 in good health. Sequenced material: memory CD4+ T cells sorted from blood. Subset indicated: CD45RA-negative fraction. CDR3 amino acids: CASSQFPIEEQYF. The DNA for the CDR3 is TGCGCCAGCTCACAGTTTCCTATAGAAGAGCAGTACTTC.